Below, 25 T cell receptor beta chains from the same sample are listed, as sequenced in a study of T cells in Graves' hyperthyroidism and ophthalmopathy. RNA transcripts provided the source from which TCR beta CDR3 regions were amplified. TCR CDR3 underwent first-round RT-PCR with the HTBI primer set. A single record per CDR3 protein comes from TCRdb applying MiXCR to the multiplex PCR reads. This repertoire shows about 210,000 distinct CDR3 sequences, approximately 17% found once; its top ten account for approximately 50%. The sample was blood. These receptors were taken from a man in his fifties or sixties with Graves' hyperthyroidism.

The chain has TRBV7-2 and TRBJ1-1, with 7 bases lining up with TRBD1. The V gene's germline CDR1 is SGHTA and CDR2 FQGNSA. V dropped 7 bases and J dropped 1; count of bases not matched to a gene: 18. The CDR3 sequence is 18 residues long. CDR3 nucleotide sequence: TGTGCCAGCAAAAACCCGGGACAGAGACTAACTAAGAACACTGAAGCTTTCTTT. Protein: CASKNPGQRLTKNTEAFF.

This clonotype was counted between two and nine times. The chain recombines TRBV10-3 with TRBJ2-7; D gene ambiguous. The V gene lost 0 bases and the J gene lost 3 bases, with 6 bases spanning the gap. The CDR3 loop spans 13 amino acids. Looked up from germline, CDR1 is ENHRY and CDR2 is SYGVKD. CDR3 in amino acids: CAISESYRYEQYF. In DNA form, the CDR3 reads TGTGCCATCAGTGAGTCGTACCGCTACGAGCAGTACTTC.

This clonotype has a count of ten or more. The V gene is TRBV20-1, the J gene TRBJ1-5, with 11 bases matching TRBD1. V lost 2 bases and J lost 3; bases outside the gene matches: 6. This CDR3 contains 16 residues. In germline, CDR1 is DFQATT, CDR2 SNEGSKA (reference sequence). The CDR3 bases are TGCAGTGCTAGAAGGACAGGGGGCGATCCCAATCAGCCCCAGCATTTT. Translation: CSARRTGGDPNQPQHF.

This clonotype has at least ten counts. This sequence joins TRBV28 and TRBJ2-1; D not certain. This CDR3 region has 15 residues. CDR1 is MDHEN and CDR2 is SYDVKM in the germline V gene. V lost 3 bases, J lost 2 bases, and 11 bases lay in between. The CDR3 nucleotides read TGTGCCAGCAGTTTGACTCACGGCGCCTACAATGAGCAGTTCTTC. It codes for CASSLTHGAYNEQFF.

The chain carries TRBV4-1 and TRBJ2-2, with no clear D. The CDR3 length is 12 residues. Per germline, CDR1 MGHRA and CDR2 YSYEKL. Trimming pared 6 bases from V and 7 bases from J, leaving 9 bases between. CDR3 nucleotide sequence: TGCGCCAGCAGGAATATGGGCGGGGAGCTGTTTTTT. Translation: CASRNMGGELFF.

This clonotype was counted ten times or more. The chain couples TRBV7-9 to TRBJ2-6; 8 bases agree with TRBD1. The CDR3 contains 19 residues. The germline V gene has CDR1 SEHNR and CDR2 FQNEAQ (reference sequence). The trim removed 4 bases at V and 3 bases at J, leaving 14 bases unmatched. In DNA, the CDR3 is TGTGCCAGCAGCTCCATTCCGGGGACAGGTTCTGGTGGGGCCAACGTCCTGACTTTC. It specifies CASSSIPGTGSGGANVLTF.

CDR3 sequence: CARGLLRTQYF. CDR3 nucleotides: TGTGCCAGGGGACTTCTAAGGACCCAGTACTTC. The gene calls are TRBV6-4 and TRBJ2-5; D is possibly TRBD2 (6 bases). V was pared by 9 bases and J by 7 bases, with 12 bases between. Germline V gives CDR1 MRHNA, CDR2 SNTAGT. The length of the CDR3 is 11 residues.

The chain is built from TRBV28 and TRBJ1-2, with 8 bases identical to TRBD1. This CDR3 spans 14 amino acids. Germline V CDR1 and CDR2: MDHEN, SYDVKM. Losses at the gene ends were 6 bases for V and 2 bases for J; bases not matched to a gene: 5. For the CDR3, the DNA is TGTGCCAGCAGATCAGGGGGCAGGAACTATGGCTACACCTTC. It codes for CASRSGGRNYGYTF.

This rearrangement joins TRBV4-1 to TRBJ1-2; 10 nucleotides match TRBD1. The CDR3 sequence is 13 residues long. The germline V gene has CDR1 MGHRA and CDR2 YSYEKL. V dropped 4 bases and J dropped 5; count of bases not matched to a gene: 1. CDR3 nucleotides: TGCGCCAGCAGCCCGGACAGGGGGTATGGCTACACCTTC. Its protein product is CASSPDRGYGYTF.

The CDR3 sequence is CASFSSGLAGGPVYEQYF. The CDR3 DNA reads TGTGCCAGCTTCAGCTCCGGACTAGCGGGAGGGCCCGTCTACGAGCAGTACTTC. This chain connects TRBV25-1 to TRBJ2-7, with 15 bases lining up with TRBD2. Per germline, CDR1 MGHDK and CDR2 SYGVNS. This CDR3 is 18 amino acids long. V dropped 8 bases and J dropped 3; count of bases not matched to a gene: 14.

The table lists this clonotype with many counts. The rearrangement joins TRBV7-9 to TRBJ2-1, with 7 bases matching TRBD2. CDR3 length: 14 residues. Germline CDR1 is SEHNR and CDR2 is FQNEAQ (reference sequence). The V segment lost 1 base and the J segment 10 bases; nucleotides outside the gene matches: 7. The CDR3 DNA reads TGTGCCAGCAGCTTAGGTGAGCGGGGAGAGGAGCAGTTCTTC. This sequence encodes CASSLGERGEEQFF.

This clonotype has ten or more counts. The rearrangement links TRBV6-2 or TRBV6-3 to TRBJ2-7; TRBD1 aligns across 9 bases. The CDR3 covers 16 residues. Germline V lookup: CDR1 MNHEY, CDR2 SVGEGT. The trim removed 0 bases at V and 5 bases at J, leaving 8 bases unmatched. CDR3 residues: CASSYSPGTGIDEQYF. The CDR3 DNA reads TGTGCCAGCAGTTACTCACCCGGGACAGGGATCGACGAGCAGTACTTC.

This chain uses TRBV6-2 or TRBV6-3 with TRBJ2-7; no definite D call. V lost 6 bases and J 2 bases, leaving 14 bases between the germline ends. The CDR3 totals 14 residues. Looked up from germline, CDR1 is MNHEY and CDR2 is SVGEGT. CDR3 coding DNA: TGTGCCAGCAGCTTAGGTCTTGGCCCCTACGAGCAGTACTTC. Its protein product is CASSLGLGPYEQYF.

There are many counts of this clonotype. The chain carries TRBV2 and TRBJ1-5; a possible D gene is TRBD1 (5 bases). Per germline, CDR1 SNHLY and CDR2 FYNNEI. This CDR3 is built from 13 residues. Trimming took off 7 bases at V and 0 bases at J, with 7 bases between the two ends. The CDR3 nucleotides are TGTGCCAGCAAAGGGGATAGCAATCAGCCCCAGCATTTT. This encodes CASKGDSNQPQHF.

Only a few counts were recorded for this clonotype. The rearrangement joins TRBV28 to TRBJ1-5; D unresolved. Germline CDR1 MDHEN, CDR2 SYDVKM. V was cut by 3 bases and J by 1 base, with 7 bases left in between. The CDR3 consists of 14 residues. As DNA, the CDR3 is TGTGCCAGCAGTTTTGGAGTAAGCAATCAGCCCCAGCATTTT. Encoded protein: CASSFGVSNQPQHF.

This clonotype was recorded many times. The chain joins TRBV20-1 to TRBJ2-5; D remains unclear. Trimming left V 1 base short and J 3 bases short, with 9 bases between. This CDR3 contains 13 residues. The germline V gene has CDR1 DFQATT and CDR2 SNEGSKA (reference sequence). The CDR3 region is CSARVGMEETQYF. DNA for the CDR3: TGCAGTGCTAGAGTAGGGATGGAAGAGACCCAGTACTTC.

Many counts were recorded for this clonotype. The chain combines TRBV28 with TRBJ1-5, with D maybe TRBD1 (6 bases). V lost 5 bases, J lost 7 bases, and 18 bases lay in between. The CDR3 extends over 15 amino acids. Germline CDR1 and CDR2: MDHEN and SYDVKM. The CDR3 protein is CASSPLGAGEQPQHF. The CDR3 DNA follows: TGTGCCAGCAGTCCCTTAGGGGCAGGGGAGCAGCCCCAGCATTTT.

Details on this clonotype: A single base separates this from a much larger clone, so it may be a read error. CDR3 in amino acids: CASSDGQVAGANVLAF. As DNA, the CDR3 is TGTGCCAGCAGCGACGGACAGGTTGCCGGGGCCAACGTCCTGGCTTTC. The chain has TRBV28 and TRBJ2-6; 7 bases agree with TRBD1. CDR1 is MDHEN and CDR2 is SYDVKM in the germline V gene. This CDR3 comprises 16 residues.

The CDR3 here is CAASKSSYNEQFF. In nucleotides, the CDR3 is TGTGCAGCCTCCAAGAGCTCCTACAATGAGCAGTTCTTC. This chain uses TRBV6-2 or TRBV6-3 with TRBJ2-1; the D is unclear. Per the germline V gene, CDR1 is MNHEY and CDR2 is SVGEGT. The CDR3 totals 13 residues.

The chain has TRBV5-1 and TRBJ2-7, with unresolved D. This CDR3 contains 13 residues. In germline, CDR1 is SGHRS, CDR2 YFSETQ. V lost 4 bases and J 6 bases, leaving 14 bases between the germline ends. The CDR3 DNA reads TGCGCCAGCAGCATCGAAATTATCGCCGAGCAGTACTTC. It codes for CASSIEIIAEQYF.

This clonotype was found a few times. The J gene is TRBJ1-5, the V gene TRBV27; 7 bases match TRBD1. J was trimmed by 3 bases and V by 4 bases; bases with no gene match: 9. The germline V gene has CDR1 MNHEY and CDR2 SMNVEV (reference sequence). CDR3 length equals 16 residues. The CDR3 sequence is CASSYQGTEHNQPQHF. The CDR3 DNA sequence: TGTGCCAGCAGTTATCAGGGGACAGAACACAATCAGCCCCAGCATTTT.

This clonotype has ten or more counts. The chain links TRBV27 to TRBJ2-7, with D possibly being TRBD1 (5 bases). Trimming shortened V by 2 bases and J by 2 bases, and 10 bases separated the two germline ends. Germline loops: CDR1 MNHEY, CDR2 SMNVEV (reference sequence). The CDR3 is 14 residues long. The CDR3 sequence: CASSLREGAYEQYF. CDR3 DNA: TGTGCCAGCAGTTTAAGGGAAGGGGCCTACGAGCAGTACTTC.

This clonotype was found many times. V usage is TRBV12-3 or TRBV12-4 and J usage is TRBJ2-2; 10 nucleotides align to TRBD2. The J segment lost 4 bases and the V segment lost 4 bases, leaving 6 bases of the junction unmatched. CDR3 length: 16 residues. The CDR3 loop is CASSSASGRGTGELFF. The CDR3 coding sequence is TGTGCCAGCAGTTCCGCTAGCGGGAGAGGCACCGGGGAGCTGTTTTTT.

This clonotype was found a few times. The chain is built from TRBV29-1 and TRBJ2-1, with D unclear. Trimming took off 6 bases at V and 0 bases at J, with 12 bases between the two ends. The CDR3 extends over 14 amino acids. Per germline, CDR1 SQVTM and CDR2 ANQGSEA. Here the CDR3 DNA reads TGCAGCGTAACCCCAAGAAGCTCCTACAATGAGCAGTTCTTC. Translating gives CSVTPRSSYNEQFF.

The table lists this clonotype with many counts. V and J are TRBV18 and TRBJ1-2; D gene unclear. Germline loops: CDR1 KGHSH, CDR2 LQKENI. Trimming left V 4 bases short and J 4 bases short, with 16 bases between. The CDR3 extends over 15 amino acids. The CDR3 DNA is TGTGCCAGCTCACTTGACCAAGAGCGCGTCTATGGCTACACCTTC. As protein: CASSLDQERVYGYTF.